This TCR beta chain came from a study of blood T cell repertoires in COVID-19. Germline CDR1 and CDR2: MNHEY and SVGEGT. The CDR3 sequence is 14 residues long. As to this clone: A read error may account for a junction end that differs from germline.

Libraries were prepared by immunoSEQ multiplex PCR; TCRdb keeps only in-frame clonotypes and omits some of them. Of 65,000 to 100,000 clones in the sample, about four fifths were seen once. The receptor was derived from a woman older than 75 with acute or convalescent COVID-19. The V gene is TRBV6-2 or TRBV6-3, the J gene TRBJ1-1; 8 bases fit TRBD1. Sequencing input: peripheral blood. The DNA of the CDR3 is TGTGCCAGCAGTTGGACAGGGATGAACACTGAAGCTCTCTTT. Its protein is CASSWTGMNTEALF.